These 2 T cell receptor beta chains came from one sample sequenced in a study of cytomegalovirus exposure and HLA in healthy donors. Amplification used 60 Vbeta primers and 13 Jbeta primers. This table comes from immunoSEQ multiplex PCR, and its TCRdb copy is limited to in-frame clones, with some not included. The data show tens of thousands of clones, about 67% seen once. The sample was PBMCs. All receptors derive from a man aged 40-50 years in good health and CMV-seropositive.

This clone has only a few counts. This CDR3 is CASSPGQGSSYEQYF. CDR3 sequence (DNA): TGTGCCAGCAGCCCCGGTCAGGGAAGCTCCTACGAGCAGTACTTC. The chain employs TRBV27 and TRBJ2-7; D is perhaps TRBD1 (5 bases). Trimming took off 6 bases at V and 0 bases at J, with 15 bases between the two ends. Per the germline V gene, CDR1 is MNHEY and CDR2 is SMNVEV (reference sequence). The CDR3 has 15 residues.

The chain links TRBV5-4 to TRBJ2-1; 7 bases align to TRBD1. Germline lookup yields CDR1 SGHNT and CDR2 YYREEE (reference sequence). The CDR3 has 13 amino acids. V trimming: 2 bases; J trimming: 7 bases; junction bases outside the gene matches: 3. The CDR3 nucleotides are TGTGCCAGCAGCTTCGACAGGGTGAATGAGCAGTTCTTC. Translation: CASSFDRVNEQFF.